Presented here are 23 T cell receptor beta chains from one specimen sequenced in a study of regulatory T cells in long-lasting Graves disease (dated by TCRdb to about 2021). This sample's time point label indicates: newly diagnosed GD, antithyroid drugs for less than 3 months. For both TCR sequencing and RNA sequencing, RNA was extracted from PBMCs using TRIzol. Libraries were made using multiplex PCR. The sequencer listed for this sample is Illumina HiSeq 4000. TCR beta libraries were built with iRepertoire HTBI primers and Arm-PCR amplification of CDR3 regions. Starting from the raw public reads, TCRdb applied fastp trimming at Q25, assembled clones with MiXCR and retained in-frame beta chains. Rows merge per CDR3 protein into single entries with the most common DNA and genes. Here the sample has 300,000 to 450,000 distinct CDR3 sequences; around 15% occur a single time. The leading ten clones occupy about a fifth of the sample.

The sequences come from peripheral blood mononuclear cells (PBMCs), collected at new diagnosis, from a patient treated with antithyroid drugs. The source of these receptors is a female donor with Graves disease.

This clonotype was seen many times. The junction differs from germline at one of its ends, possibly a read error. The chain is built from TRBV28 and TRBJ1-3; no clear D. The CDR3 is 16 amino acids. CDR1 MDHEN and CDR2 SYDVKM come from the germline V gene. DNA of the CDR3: TGTGCCAGCAGTTTAAATGTCATCAATGGTGGAGACACCATATATTTT. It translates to CASSLNVINGGDTIYF. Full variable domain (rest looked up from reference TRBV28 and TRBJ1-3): DVKVTQSSRYLVKRTGEKVFLECVQDMDHENMFWYRQDPGLGLRLIYFSYDVKMKEKGDIPEGYSVSREKKERFSLILESASTNQTSMYLCASSLNVINGGDTIYFGEGSWLTVV.

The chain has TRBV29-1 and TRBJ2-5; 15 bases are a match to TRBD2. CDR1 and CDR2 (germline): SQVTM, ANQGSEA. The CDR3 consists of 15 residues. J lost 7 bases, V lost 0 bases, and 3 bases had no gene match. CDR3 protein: CSVEDLGLAGGTQYF. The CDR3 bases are TGCAGCGTTGAAGATCTGGGACTAGCGGGGGGGACCCAGTACTTC.

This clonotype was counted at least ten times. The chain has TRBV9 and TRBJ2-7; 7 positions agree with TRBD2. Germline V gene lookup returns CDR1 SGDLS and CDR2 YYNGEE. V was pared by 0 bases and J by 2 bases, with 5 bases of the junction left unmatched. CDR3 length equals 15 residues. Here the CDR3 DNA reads TGTGCCAGCAGCGTAGATATGGGGGGGACCTACGAGCAGTACTTC. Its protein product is CASSVDMGGTYEQYF.

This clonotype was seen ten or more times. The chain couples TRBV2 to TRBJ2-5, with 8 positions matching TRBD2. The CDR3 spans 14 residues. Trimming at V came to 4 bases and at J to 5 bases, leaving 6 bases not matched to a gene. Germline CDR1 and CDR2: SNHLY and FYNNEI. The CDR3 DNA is TGTGCCAGCAGTGTTTCATCGGGAGGGGAGACCCAGTACTTC. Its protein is CASSVSSGGETQYF.

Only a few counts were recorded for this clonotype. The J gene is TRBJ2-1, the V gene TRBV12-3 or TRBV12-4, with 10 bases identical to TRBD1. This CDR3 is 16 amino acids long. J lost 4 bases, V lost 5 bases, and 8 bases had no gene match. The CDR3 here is CASSRLPGQGYNEQFF. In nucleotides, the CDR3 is TGTGCCAGCAGTAGACTACCGGGACAGGGGTACAATGAGCAGTTCTTC.

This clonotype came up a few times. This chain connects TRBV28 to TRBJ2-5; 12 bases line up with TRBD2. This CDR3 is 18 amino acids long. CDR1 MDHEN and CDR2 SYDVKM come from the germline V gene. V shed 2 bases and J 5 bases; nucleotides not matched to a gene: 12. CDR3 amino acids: CASSLGLAGGPVMETQYF. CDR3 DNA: TGTGCCAGCAGTTTAGGCCTAGCGGGGGGGCCCGTGATGGAGACCCAGTACTTC.

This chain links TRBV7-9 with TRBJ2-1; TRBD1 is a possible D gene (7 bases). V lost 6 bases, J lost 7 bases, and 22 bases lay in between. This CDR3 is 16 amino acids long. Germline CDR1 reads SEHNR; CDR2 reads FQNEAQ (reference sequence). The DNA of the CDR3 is TGTGCCAGCAGGCCCCGGAGGGCAGGGGGTTTGAATGAGCAGTTCTTC. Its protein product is CASRPRRAGGLNEQFF. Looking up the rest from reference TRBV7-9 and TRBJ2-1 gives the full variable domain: DTGVSQNPRHKITKRGQNVTFRCDPISEHNRLYWYRQTLGQGPEFLTYFQNEAQLEKSRLLSDRFSAERPKGSFSTLEIQRTEQGDSAMYLCASRPRRAGGLNEQFFGPGTRLTVL.

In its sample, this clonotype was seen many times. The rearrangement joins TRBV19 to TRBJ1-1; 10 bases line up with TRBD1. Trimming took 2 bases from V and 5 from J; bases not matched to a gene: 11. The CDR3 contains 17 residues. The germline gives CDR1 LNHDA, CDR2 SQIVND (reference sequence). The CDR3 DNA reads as TGTGCCAGTAGTATACACCGATCGACAGGGGGCGTGACTGAAGCTTTCTTT. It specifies CASSIHRSTGGVTEAFF.

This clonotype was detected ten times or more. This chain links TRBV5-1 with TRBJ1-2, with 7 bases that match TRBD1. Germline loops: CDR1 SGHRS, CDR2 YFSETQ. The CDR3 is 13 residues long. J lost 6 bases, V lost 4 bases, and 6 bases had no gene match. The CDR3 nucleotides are TGCGCCAGCAGCCCAGGGACAGCGAATGGCTACACCTTC. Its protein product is CASSPGTANGYTF.

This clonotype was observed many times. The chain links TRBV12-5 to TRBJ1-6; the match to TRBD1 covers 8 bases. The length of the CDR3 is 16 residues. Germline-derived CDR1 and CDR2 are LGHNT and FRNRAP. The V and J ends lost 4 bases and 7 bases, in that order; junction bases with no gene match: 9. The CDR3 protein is CASGSPSRDRNSPLHF. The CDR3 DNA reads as TGTGCTAGTGGTTCCCCTTCCCGGGACAGGAATTCACCCCTCCACTTT.

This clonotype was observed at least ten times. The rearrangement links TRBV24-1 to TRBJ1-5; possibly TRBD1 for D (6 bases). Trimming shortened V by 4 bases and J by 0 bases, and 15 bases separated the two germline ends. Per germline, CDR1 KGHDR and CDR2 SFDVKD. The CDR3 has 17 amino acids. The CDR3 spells CATSDSSAQGSNQPQHF. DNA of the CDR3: TGTGCCACCAGTGACTCGTCCGCACAGGGTAGCAATCAGCCCCAGCATTTT.

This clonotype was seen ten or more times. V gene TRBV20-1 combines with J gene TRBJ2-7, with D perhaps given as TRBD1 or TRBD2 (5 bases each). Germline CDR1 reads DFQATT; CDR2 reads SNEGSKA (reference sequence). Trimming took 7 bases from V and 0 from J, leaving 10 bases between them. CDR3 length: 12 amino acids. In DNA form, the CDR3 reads TGCAGTGTGTCGGGGCCCTCCTACGAGCAGTACTTC. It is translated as CSVSGPSYEQYF.

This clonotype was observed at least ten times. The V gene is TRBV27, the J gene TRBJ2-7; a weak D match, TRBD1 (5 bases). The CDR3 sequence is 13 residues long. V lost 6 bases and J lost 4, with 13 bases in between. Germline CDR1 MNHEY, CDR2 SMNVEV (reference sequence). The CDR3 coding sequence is TGTGCCAGCAGATCAGGGCTTGGGTACGAGCAGTACTTC. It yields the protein CASRSGLGYEQYF.

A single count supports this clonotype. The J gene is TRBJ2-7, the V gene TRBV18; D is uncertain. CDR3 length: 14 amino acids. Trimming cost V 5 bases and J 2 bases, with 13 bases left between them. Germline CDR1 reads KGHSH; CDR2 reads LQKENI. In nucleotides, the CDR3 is TGTGCCAGCTCAACGACAAGGAGAACCTACGAGCAGTACTTC. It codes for CASSTTRRTYEQYF.

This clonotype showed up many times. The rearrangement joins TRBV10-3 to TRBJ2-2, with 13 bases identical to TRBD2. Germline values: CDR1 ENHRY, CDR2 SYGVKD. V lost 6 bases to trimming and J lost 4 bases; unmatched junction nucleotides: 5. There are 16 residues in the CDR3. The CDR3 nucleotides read TGTGCCATCAGGGGGACTAGCGGGGCGCCCACCGGGGAGCTGTTTTTT. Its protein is CAIRGTSGAPTGELFF.

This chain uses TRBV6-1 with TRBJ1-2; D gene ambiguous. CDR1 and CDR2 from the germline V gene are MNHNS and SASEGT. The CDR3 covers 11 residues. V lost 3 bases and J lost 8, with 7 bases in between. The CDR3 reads CASSELGGYTF. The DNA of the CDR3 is TGTGCCAGCAGTGAGTTGGGAGGCTACACCTTC.

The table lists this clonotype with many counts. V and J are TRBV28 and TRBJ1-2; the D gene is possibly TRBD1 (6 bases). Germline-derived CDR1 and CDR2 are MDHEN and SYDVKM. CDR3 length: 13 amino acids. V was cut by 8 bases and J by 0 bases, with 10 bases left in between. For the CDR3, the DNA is TGTGCCAGCCACAGGGACCCTAACTATGGCTACACCTTC. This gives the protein CASHRDPNYGYTF.

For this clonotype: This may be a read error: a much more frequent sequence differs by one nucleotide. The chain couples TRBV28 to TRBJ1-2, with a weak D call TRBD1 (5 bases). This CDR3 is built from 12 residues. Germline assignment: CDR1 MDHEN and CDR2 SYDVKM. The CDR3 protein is CAGREGQAGYTF. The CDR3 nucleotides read TGTGCCGGCAGGGAGGGGCAGGCTGGCTACACCTTC.

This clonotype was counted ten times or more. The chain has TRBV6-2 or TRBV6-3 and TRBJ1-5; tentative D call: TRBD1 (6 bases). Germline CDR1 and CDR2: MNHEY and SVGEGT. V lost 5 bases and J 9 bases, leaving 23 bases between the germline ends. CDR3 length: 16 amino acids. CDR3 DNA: TGTGCCAGCAGTGACCCATTATCAGGGGTACCGGTGCCCCAGCATTTT. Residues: CASSDPLSGVPVPQHF.

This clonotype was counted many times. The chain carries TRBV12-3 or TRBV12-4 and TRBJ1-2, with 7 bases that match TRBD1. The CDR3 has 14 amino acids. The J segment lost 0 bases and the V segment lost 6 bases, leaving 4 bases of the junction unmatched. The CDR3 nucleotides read TGTGCCAGCAGACAGGGGATAGCTAACTATGGCTACACCTTC. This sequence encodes CASRQGIANYGYTF.

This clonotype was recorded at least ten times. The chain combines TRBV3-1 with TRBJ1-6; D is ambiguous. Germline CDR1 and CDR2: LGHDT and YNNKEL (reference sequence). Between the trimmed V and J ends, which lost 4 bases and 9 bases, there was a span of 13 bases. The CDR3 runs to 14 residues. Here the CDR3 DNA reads TGTGCCAGCAGCCCATCCCTAGGAGGTTCACCCCTCCACTTT. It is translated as CASSPSLGGSPLHF.

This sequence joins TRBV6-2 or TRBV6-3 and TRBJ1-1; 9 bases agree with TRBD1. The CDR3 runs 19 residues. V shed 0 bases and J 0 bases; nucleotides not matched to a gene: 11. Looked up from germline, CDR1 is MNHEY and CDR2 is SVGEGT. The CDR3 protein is CASSYSGTGQSLMNTEAFF. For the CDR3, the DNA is TGTGCCAGCAGTTACTCCGGGACAGGGCAAAGCCTCATGAACACTGAAGCTTTCTTT.

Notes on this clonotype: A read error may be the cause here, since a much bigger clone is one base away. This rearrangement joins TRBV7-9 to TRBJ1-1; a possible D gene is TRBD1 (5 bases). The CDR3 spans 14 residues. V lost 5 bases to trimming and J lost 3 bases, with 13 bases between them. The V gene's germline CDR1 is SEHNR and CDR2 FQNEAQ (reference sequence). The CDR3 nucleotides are TGTGCCAGCAGCCGAGCTGGGGGGGACACTGAAGCTTTCTTT. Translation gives CASSRAGGDTEAFF.